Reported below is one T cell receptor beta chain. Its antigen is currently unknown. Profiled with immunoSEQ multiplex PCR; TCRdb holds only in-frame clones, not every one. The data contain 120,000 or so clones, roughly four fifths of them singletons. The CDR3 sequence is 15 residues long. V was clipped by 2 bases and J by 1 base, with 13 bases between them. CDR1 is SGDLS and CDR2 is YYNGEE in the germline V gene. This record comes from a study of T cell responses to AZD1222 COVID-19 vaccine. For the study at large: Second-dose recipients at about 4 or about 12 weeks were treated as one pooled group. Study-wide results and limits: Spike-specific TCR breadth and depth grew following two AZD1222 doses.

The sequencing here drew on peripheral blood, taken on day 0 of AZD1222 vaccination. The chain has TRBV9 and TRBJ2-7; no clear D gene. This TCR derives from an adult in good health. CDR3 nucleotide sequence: TGTGCCAGCAGCGTTGATATAGTTACATCCTACGAGCAGTACTTC. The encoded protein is CASSVDIVTSYEQYF.